The 4 T cell receptor beta chains in this list originate from one sample, sequenced in a study of OX40 agonist ivuxolimab in advanced cancers. TCRdb's copy holds only in-frame clones and misses some; the assay was immunoSEQ multiplex PCR. This sample has about 48,000 clones, with about 83% found just once. Sequencing was performed on CD4+ or CD8+ T cells sorted from blood, taken in a trial of the OX40 agonist ivuxolimab. Every receptor here comes from an adult with an advanced solid tumor such as melanoma, head and neck, liver or kidney cancer.

CDR3 sequence: CASSPRTGNGNQPQHF. The CDR3 nucleotides are TGTGCCAGCTCACCACGGACAGGGAATGGGAATCAGCCCCAGCATTTT. The chain joins TRBV18 to TRBJ1-5; 8 bases map to TRBD1. Trimming removed 1 base from V and 4 bases from J; junction bases left unmatched: 6. This CDR3 has 16 residues. CDR1 is KGHSH, CDR2 LQKENI, per germline.

The gene calls are TRBV5-4 and TRBJ2-5; TRBD2 is a possible D gene (5 bases). The J call may be faulty, since TRBJ2-7 better matches the DNA end. This CDR3 is 14 amino acids long. The germline V gene encodes CDR1 SGHNT and CDR2 YYREEE (reference sequence). The DNA for the CDR3 is TGTGCCAGCAGCTCGTACTCGGGAAACTACGAGCAGTACTTC. Translation: CASSSYSGNYEQYF.

CDR3 sequence: CASSPQGDEKLFF. CDR3 sequence (DNA): TGTGCCAGCAGCCCACAGGGAGATGAAAAACTGTTTTTT. This chain uses TRBV5-4 with TRBJ1-4; possible D gene TRBD1, 6 bases. The germline CDR1 and CDR2 sequences are SGHNT and YYREEE (reference sequence). The CDR3 contains 13 residues. V shed 4 bases and J shed 6 bases, with 10 bases lying between them. The variable domain in full, with the rest retrieved from reference TRBV5-4 and TRBJ1-4, is ETGVTQSPTHLIKTRGQQVTLRCSSQSGHNTVSWYQQALGQGPQFIFQYYREEENGRGNFPPRFSGLQFPNYSSELNVNALELDDSALYLCASSPQGDEKLFFGSGTQLSVL.

This CDR3 is CASSTGTSGGTYNEQFF. For the CDR3, the DNA is TGTGCCAGCAGCACTGGGACTAGCGGGGGGACCTACAATGAGCAGTTCTTC. The rearrangement joins TRBV5-5 to TRBJ2-1; the match to TRBD2 covers 15 bases. The germline V gene has CDR1 SGHKS and CDR2 YYEKEE (reference sequence). V lost 4 bases to trimming and J lost 2 bases; unmatched junction nucleotides: 4. This CDR3 region has 17 residues.